A selection of T cell receptor beta chains follows, all from one sample in a study of shared clonotypes between healthy human individuals. Assay: immunoSEQ multiplex PCR; the TCRdb copy retains only in-frame clones and omits some. Of approximately 340,000 clones listed, 73% were seen once; the top ten hold about 10%. The sample consisted of memory CD4+ T cells sorted from blood. Receptors originate from a man aged 25-40 years in good health. CDR3s include the opening cysteine and the closing phenylalanine or tryptophan. Each record gives: CDR3 length, J gene, clone size, D gene, V gene, CDR3 protein, CDR3 DNA. A D gene is named only where the DNA matches it firmly. Clone size, where shown, is once, few, many, or a class for clones that have expanded.

length: 16
J: TRBJ2-1
size: .
D: TRBD2
V: TRBV7-2
CDR3: CASSLVGTRKDNEQFF
DNA: TGTGCCAGCAGCTTAGTGGGGACTAGGAAAGACAATGAGCAGTTCTTC

length: 20
J: TRBJ2-1
size: .
D: TRBD2
V: TRBV7-3
CDR3: CASSPRGLVGEAGSYNEQFF
DNA: TGTGCCAGCAGCCCCCGAGGACTAGTGGGGGAAGCAGGCTCCTACAATGAGCAGTTCTTC

length: 12
J: TRBJ2-5
size: .
D: .
V: TRBV27
CDR3: CASSPSGGVQYF
DNA: TGTGCCAGCAGCCCCAGCGGAGGAGTGCAGTACTTC

length: 15
J: TRBJ2-1
size: .
D: TRBD2
V: TRBV5-1
CDR3: CASSSGTSGINEQFF
DNA: TGCGCCAGCAGCTCCGGGACTAGCGGGATCAATGAGCAGTTCTTC

length: 15
J: TRBJ2-5
size: .
D: .
V: TRBV10-2
CDR3: CASSDEKQGKETQYF
DNA: TGCGCCAGCAGCGATGAAAAGCAGGGGAAAGAGACCCAGTACTTC

length: 12
J: TRBJ2-1
size: .
D: .
V: TRBV5-1
CDR3: CASSFRENEQFF
DNA: TGCGCCAGCAGCTTTCGGGAGAATGAGCAGTTCTTC

length: 15
J: TRBJ2-1
size: .
D: TRBD2
V: TRBV9
CDR3: CASSVLAGGADEQFF
DNA: TGTGCCAGCAGCGTCCTCGCGGGAGGGGCCGATGAGCAGTTCTTC

length: 13
J: TRBJ2-7
size: few
D: TRBD1
V: TRBV30
CDR3: CAWGGQGPYEQYF
DNA: TGTGCCTGGGGGGGACAGGGACCCTACGAGCAGTACTTC

length: 13
J: TRBJ1-2
size: .
D: .
V: TRBV5-6
CDR3: CASSTSRTDGYTF
DNA: TGTGCCAGCAGCACTTCCCGGACAGATGGCTACACCTTC

length: 14
J: TRBJ2-1
size: .
D: TRBD1
V: TRBV10-3
CDR3: CANVTGSSYNEQFF
DNA: TGTGCCAACGTGACAGGGAGCTCCTACAATGAGCAGTTCTTC

length: 13
J: TRBJ2-5
size: .
D: TRBD2
V: TRBV7-8
CDR3: CASRRGVQETQYF
DNA: TGTGCCAGCAGACGGGGGGTTCAAGAGACCCAGTACTTC

length: 16
J: TRBJ2-2
size: .
D: .
V: TRBV7-3
CDR3: CASSLDPVLATGELFF
DNA: TGTGCCAGCAGCTTAGATCCCGTCCTGGCGACCGGGGAGCTGTTTTTT

length: 16
J: TRBJ2-1
size: .
D: .
V: TRBV14
CDR3: CASSPYWRGPYNEQFF
DNA: TGTGCCAGCAGCCCTTACTGGCGGGGCCCGTACAATGAGCAGTTCTTC

length: 14
J: TRBJ1-1
size: many
D: TRBD1
V: TRBV5-4
CDR3: CASNVGQGNTEAFF
DNA: TGTGCCAGCAACGTGGGACAGGGGAACACTGAAGCTTTCTTT